The T cell receptor beta chain under discussion was sequenced for a study of cytomegalovirus exposure and HLA in healthy donors. The PCR made use of 60 Vbeta and 13 Jbeta primers. Generated by immunoSEQ multiplex PCR, the TCRdb table keeps only in-frame clones and is missing some. The profile shows 99,000 or so clones, over 80% of them singletons. A word on this clone: Its specificity is unknown.

This CDR3 region has 17 residues. V was pared by 4 bases and J by 0 bases, with 19 bases between. The germline V gene has CDR1 SGHRS and CDR2 YFSETQ. Findings and limits, study-wide: 164 TCR beta chains were listed as cytomegalovirus-associated. It was reported in a later analysis that an Asian-associated ancestry cluster showed fewer N-insertions than the 666-donor mean.

This TCR derives from a young man in good health and CMV-seropositive. The sample comprised PBMCs. The V gene is TRBV5-1, the J gene TRBJ1-1; TRBD1 is a possible D gene (5 bases). In nucleotides, the CDR3 is TGCGCCAGCAGCCCTACTGGGAGGGGACCTATGAACACTGAAGCTTTCTTT. It codes for CASSPTGRGPMNTEAFF.